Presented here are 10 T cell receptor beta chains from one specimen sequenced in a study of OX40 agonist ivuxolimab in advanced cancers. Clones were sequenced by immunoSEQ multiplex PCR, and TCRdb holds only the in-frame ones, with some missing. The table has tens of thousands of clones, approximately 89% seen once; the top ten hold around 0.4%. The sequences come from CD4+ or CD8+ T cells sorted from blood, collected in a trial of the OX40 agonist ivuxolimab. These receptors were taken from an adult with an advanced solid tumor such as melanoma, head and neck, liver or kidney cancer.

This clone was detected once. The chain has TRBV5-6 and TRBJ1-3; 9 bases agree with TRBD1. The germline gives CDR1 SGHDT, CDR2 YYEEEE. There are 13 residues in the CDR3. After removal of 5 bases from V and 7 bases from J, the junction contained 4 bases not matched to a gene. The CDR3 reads CASRNGQGNTIYF. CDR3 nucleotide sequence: TGTGCCAGCAGGAACGGACAGGGGAACACCATATATTTT. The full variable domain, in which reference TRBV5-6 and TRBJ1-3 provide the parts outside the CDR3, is DAGVTQSPTHLIKTRGQQVTLRCSPKSGHDTVSWYQQALGQGPQFIFQYYEEEERQRGNFPDRFSGHQFPNYSSELNVNALLLGDSALYLCASRNGQGNTIYFGEGSWLTVV.

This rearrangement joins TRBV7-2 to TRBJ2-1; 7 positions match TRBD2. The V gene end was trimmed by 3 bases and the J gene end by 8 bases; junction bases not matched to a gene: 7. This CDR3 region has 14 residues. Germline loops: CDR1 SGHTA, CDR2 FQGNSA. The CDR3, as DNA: TGTGCCAGCAGCTTTTTTGGGGGGGAATATGAGCAGTTCTTC. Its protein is CASSFFGGEYEQFF. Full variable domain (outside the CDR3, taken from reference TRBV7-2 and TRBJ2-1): GAGVSQSPSNKVTEKGKDVELRCDPISGHTALYWYRQSLGQGLEFLIYFQGNSAPDKSGLPSDRFSAERTGGSVSTLTIQRTQQEDSAVYLCASSFFGGEYEQFFGPGTRLTVL.

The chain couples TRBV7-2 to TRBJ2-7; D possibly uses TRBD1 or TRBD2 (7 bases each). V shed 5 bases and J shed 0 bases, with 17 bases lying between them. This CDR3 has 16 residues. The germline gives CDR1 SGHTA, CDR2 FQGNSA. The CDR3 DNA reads TGTGCCAGCAGCCTTCTAGGGGGCGGGAGCTCCTACGAGCAGTACTTC. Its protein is CASSLLGGGSSYEQYF.

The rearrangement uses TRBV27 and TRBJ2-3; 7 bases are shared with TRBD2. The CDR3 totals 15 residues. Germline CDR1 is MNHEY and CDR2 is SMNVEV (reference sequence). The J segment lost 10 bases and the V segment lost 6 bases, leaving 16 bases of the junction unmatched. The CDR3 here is CASSLVGTPGGSQYF. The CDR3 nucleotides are TGTGCCAGCAGCTTGGTTGGGACTCCGGGGGGATCGCAGTATTTT.

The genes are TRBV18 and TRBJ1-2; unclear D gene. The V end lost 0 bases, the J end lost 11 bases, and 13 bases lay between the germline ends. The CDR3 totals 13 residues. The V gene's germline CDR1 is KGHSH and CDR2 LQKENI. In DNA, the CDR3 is TGTGCCAGCTCACCACCGGCGGGAATAGGTTACACCTTC. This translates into CASSPPAGIGYTF.

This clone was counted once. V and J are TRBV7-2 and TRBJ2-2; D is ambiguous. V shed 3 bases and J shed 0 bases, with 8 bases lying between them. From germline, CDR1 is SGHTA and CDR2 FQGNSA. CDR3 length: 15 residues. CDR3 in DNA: TGTGCCAGCAGCTTGGACCTCGCGAACACCGGGGAGCTGTTTTTT. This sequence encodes CASSLDLANTGELFF.

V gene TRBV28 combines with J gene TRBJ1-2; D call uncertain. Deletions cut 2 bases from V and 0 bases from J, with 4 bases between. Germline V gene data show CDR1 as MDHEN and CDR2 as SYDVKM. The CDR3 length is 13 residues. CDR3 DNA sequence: TGTGCCAGCAGTTTAGGATCTAACTATGGCTACACCTTC. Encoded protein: CASSLGSNYGYTF.

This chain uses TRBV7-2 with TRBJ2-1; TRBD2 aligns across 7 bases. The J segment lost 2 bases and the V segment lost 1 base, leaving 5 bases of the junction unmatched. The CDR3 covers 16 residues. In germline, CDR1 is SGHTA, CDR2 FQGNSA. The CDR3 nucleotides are TGTGCCAGCAGCTTAGGCAGCGGGAATGCCTACAATGAGCAGTTCTTC. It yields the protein CASSLGSGNAYNEQFF.

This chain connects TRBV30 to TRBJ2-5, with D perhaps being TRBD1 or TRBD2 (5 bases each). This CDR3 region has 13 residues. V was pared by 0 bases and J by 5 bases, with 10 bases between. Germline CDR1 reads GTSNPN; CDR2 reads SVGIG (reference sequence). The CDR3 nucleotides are TGTGCCTGGAGTGTGTTCAGGGAGGAGACCCAGTACTTC. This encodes CAWSVFREETQYF.

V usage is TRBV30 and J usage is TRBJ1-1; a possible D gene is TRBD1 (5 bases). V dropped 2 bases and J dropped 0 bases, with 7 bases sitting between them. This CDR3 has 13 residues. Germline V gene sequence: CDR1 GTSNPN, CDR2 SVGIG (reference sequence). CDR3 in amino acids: CAWSRGMNTEAFF. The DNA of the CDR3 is TGTGCCTGGAGTCGGGGGATGAACACTGAAGCTTTCTTT.